Listed here is a single T cell receptor beta chain. The antigen remains unidentified. This specimen belongs to a study of identical twins. Whole-study results and caveats: A cross-sectional statistical analysis, not follow-up of the same donors, supported the conclusions. Excess twin sharing in beta out-of-frame sequences was weaker. Models, which agreed with sharing between unrelated individuals, nonetheless underestimated the out-of-frame TCR alpha sharing seen in monozygotic twins. Cord blood's abundant beta clonotypes had fewer insertions, unlike memory repertoires.

One entry per CDR3 protein results from TCRdb running MiXCR on the 5' RACE reads. The top ten hold approximately 0.25% of the sample, which has approximately 1.8 million distinct CDR3 sequences, about 31% seen once. From germline, CDR1 is DFQATT and CDR2 SNEGSKA (reference sequence). The CDR3 length is 12 residues. Sequenced sample: cord blood. The sequence derives from a newborn girl in good health. J is TRBJ2-4 and V is TRBV20-1; the D gene is possibly TRBD1 (6 bases). CDR3 in DNA: TGCAGACCAAACAGGGAGCAAAACATTCAGTACTTC. Residues: CRPNREQNIQYF.